This TCR beta chain was captured in a study of CD8+ T cells in alopecia areata. Overall study: Patients in the study were on tofacitinib for 6 to 18 months, then off it for 6 months.

V lost 3 bases to trimming and J lost 0 bases, with 3 bases between them. This CDR3 comprises 13 residues. Germline assignment: CDR1 GTSNPN and CDR2 SVGIG (reference sequence). Notes on the study in general: Lesional tissue from the scalp (especially in alopecia totalis/universalis) showed higher clonality than normal scalp.

Worth noting for this clone: What it binds is not known.

After isolation, RNA underwent reverse transcription to generate cDNA as the sequencing template. Generated by immunoSEQ multiplex PCR, the TCRdb table keeps only in-frame clones and is missing some. Among about 250,000 clones, approximately 61% were seen once, and the ten largest hold 1.2%. Alopecia areata patients provided lesional scalp punch biopsies and peripheral blood. The chain employs TRBV30 and TRBJ1-6; D not certain. Source: CD4+ T cells sorted from blood, taken at week 0. The clonotype originates from a human donor with alopecia areata. The CDR3 spells CAWRDSYNSPLHF. DNA for the CDR3: TGTGCCTGGAGGGACTCCTATAATTCACCCCTCCACTTT. Together with reference TRBV30 and TRBJ1-6, the CDR3 gives the full variable domain: SQTIHQWPATLVQPVGSPLSLECTVEGTSNPNLYWYRQAAGRGLQLLFYSVGIGQISSEVPQNLSASRPQDRQFILSSKKLLLSDSGFYLCAWRDSYNSPLHFGNGTRLTVT.